Following are 27 T cell receptor beta chains from one sample sequenced in a study of early T cells in non-severe SARS-CoV-2 infection. TCRdb fed the 5' RACE reads into MiXCR, producing one record per CDR3 protein. Of tens of thousands of distinct CDR3 sequences listed, 5.5% to 7% were seen once; the top ten hold approximately 4.6%. Sequences were obtained from whole blood. These TCRs come from an adult who was a healthcare worker with PCR-confirmed SARS-CoV-2 infection or an uninfected control (not recorded which).

Only a few counts were recorded for this clonotype. J is TRBJ2-3 and V is TRBV20-1; D gene ambiguous. Looked up from germline, CDR1 is DFQATT and CDR2 is SNEGSKA (reference sequence). The CDR3 spans 8 residues. The V end lost 5 bases, the J end lost 8 bases, and 2 bases lay between the germline ends. CDR3 protein: CSAGTQYF. The CDR3 DNA reads as TGCAGTGCTGGTACGCAGTATTTT.

This clonotype was counted ten times or more. This chain joins TRBV28 and TRBJ2-3; D possibly corresponds to TRBD2 (5 bases). Trimming pared 2 bases from V and 4 bases from J, leaving 10 bases between. The CDR3 covers 14 residues. CDR1 and CDR2 (germline): MDHEN, SYDVKM. The CDR3 DNA sequence: TGTGCCAGCAGTTTAGTCGCCGGGGCAGATACGCAGTATTTT. Residues: CASSLVAGADTQYF.

The chain employs TRBV11-2 and TRBJ1-2; a possible D gene is TRBD1 (6 bases). Deletions cut 5 bases from V and 6 bases from J, with 10 bases between. Germline V gives CDR1 SGHAT, CDR2 FQNNGV. The CDR3 is 12 amino acids. The CDR3 DNA sequence: TGTGCCAGCAGCCTTAACAGGGATGGCTACACCTTC. Encoded protein: CASSLNRDGYTF. Full variable domain (remainder filled in from reference TRBV11-2 and TRBJ1-2): EAGVAQSPRYKIIEKRQSVAFWCNPISGHATLYWYQQILGQGPKLLIQFQNNGVVDDSQLPKDRFSAERLKGVDSTLKIQPAKLEDSAVYLCASSLNRDGYTFGSGTRLTVV.

This clonotype was counted many times. V gene TRBV7-8 combines with J gene TRBJ2-3, with TRBD2 matching over 9 bases. This CDR3 comprises 15 residues. Trimming removed 3 bases from V and 5 bases from J; junction bases left unmatched: 6. Germline CDR1 is SGHVS and CDR2 is FQNEAQ. CDR3 nucleotide sequence: TGTGCCAGCAGCTTTGGCGGGGGGGTTGGAGATACGCAGTATTTT. This sequence encodes CASSFGGGVGDTQYF. Using reference TRBV7-8 and TRBJ2-3 for the parts outside the CDR3, the full variable domain is GAGVSQSPRYKVAKRGQDVALRCDPISGHVSLFWYQQALGQGPEFLTYFQNEAQLDKSGLPSDRFFAERPEGSVSTLKIQRTQQEDSAVYLCASSFGGGVGDTQYFGPGTRLTVL.

This clonotype has a count of ten or more. The chain joins TRBV10-3 to TRBJ2-7, with TRBD1 identical over 9 bases. This CDR3 has 15 amino acids. Germline CDR1 is ENHRY and CDR2 is SYGVKD. Germline trimming cut 8 bases from V and 3 bases from J; bases unmatched to any gene: 11. CDR3 coding DNA: TGTGCCATCCTCGGGAACAGGGGGCCCAACTACGAGCAGTACTTC. The encoded protein is CAILGNRGPNYEQYF.

This clonotype is judged medium-sized. This chain links TRBV7-9 with TRBJ2-7; 7 nucleotides align to TRBD2. The CDR3 loop spans 14 amino acids. Trimming removed 5 bases from V and 0 bases from J; junction bases left unmatched: 4. Looked up from germline, CDR1 is SEHNR and CDR2 is FQNEAQ (reference sequence). In DNA form, the CDR3 reads TGTGCCAGCAGCGCCGGGACTACCTCCTACGAGCAGTACTTC. This gives the protein CASSAGTTSYEQYF.

This clonotype was seen at least ten times. The rearrangement uses TRBV30 and TRBJ2-3; weak D call: TRBD2 (6 bases). This CDR3 contains 16 residues. The germline gives CDR1 GTSNPN, CDR2 SVGIG (reference sequence). With 1 base removed from V and 3 bases from J, the gap between germline ends came to 17 bases. As DNA, the CDR3 is TGTGCCTGGAGTGGCCCCTCCGGGGGAGTGACAGATACGCAGTATTTT. This sequence encodes CAWSGPSGGVTDTQYF.

This clonotype was observed a handful of times. CDR3 sequence reads: CASSPGLAGGYEQYF. The CDR3 DNA follows: TGTGCCAGCAGCCCCGGACTAGCGGGAGGTTACGAGCAGTACTTC. The chain is built from TRBV7-6 and TRBJ2-7; 14 bases map to TRBD2. The CDR3 is 15 amino acids. The trim removed 5 bases at V and 4 bases at J, leaving 4 bases unmatched. Germline V gene data show CDR1 as SGHVS and CDR2 as FNYEAQ.

This clonotype was picked up many times. V is TRBV10-3 and J is TRBJ1-5, with D unclear. V was shortened by 9 bases and J by 4 bases, with 4 bases between the two germline ends. The CDR3 totals 10 residues. Germline V CDR1 and CDR2: ENHRY, SYGVKD. The CDR3 sequence: CAIGNQPQHF. CDR3 sequence (DNA): TGTGCCATAGGTAATCAGCCCCAGCATTTT.

The sample holds many counts of this clonotype. J is TRBJ2-2 and V is TRBV7-3; D is uncertain. This CDR3 is built from 15 residues. Trimming removed 5 bases from V and 0 bases from J, with 10 bases in between. CDR1 is SGHTA and CDR2 is FQGTGA in the germline V gene. The DNA of the CDR3 is TGTGCCAGCAGCGGGCAAGGAACGAACACCGGGGAGCTGTTTTTT. Its protein product is CASSGQGTNTGELFF.

This clonotype was seen many times. The chain is built from TRBV20-1 and TRBJ2-7, with 8 bases fitting TRBD1. Germline loops: CDR1 DFQATT, CDR2 SNEGSKA (reference sequence). This CDR3 has 12 residues. V shed 5 bases, J shed 3 bases, and the junction held 3 bases outside the gene matches. The chain's CDR3 is CSAETGGYEQYF. The CDR3 bases are TGCAGTGCTGAAACAGGGGGCTACGAGCAGTACTTC.

V is TRBV6-5 and J is TRBJ1-2, with D unclear. With 0 bases removed from V and 6 bases from J, the gap between germline ends came to 11 bases. The germline gives CDR1 MNHEY, CDR2 SVGAGI. The CDR3 is 14 amino acids. DNA of the CDR3: TGTGCCAGCAGTTACTCGAGGGCAGTCCATGGCTACACCTTC. Translated: CASSYSRAVHGYTF.

This clonotype was counted many times. The J gene is TRBJ2-5, the V gene TRBV5-6; 8 bases fit TRBD1. The CDR3 length is 15 residues. V shed 5 bases and J 5 bases; nucleotides not matched to a gene: 11. Looked up from germline, CDR1 is SGHDT and CDR2 is YYEEEE. Here the CDR3 reads CASSFGQGGFETQYF. The DNA for the CDR3 is TGTGCCAGCAGTTTTGGACAGGGCGGTTTTGAGACCCAGTACTTC.

This clonotype appeared many times. The CDR3 region is CASTTRGHLEFF. CDR3 in DNA: TGTGCCAGCACCACCCGAGGGCATCTTGAGTTCTTC. This chain links TRBV28 with TRBJ2-1; D perhaps matches TRBD2 (5 bases). Germline lookup yields CDR1 MDHEN and CDR2 SYDVKM. This CDR3 region has 12 residues. V was pared by 7 bases and J by 14 bases, with 18 bases between.

This clonotype was recorded a few times. V usage is TRBV29-1 and J usage is TRBJ1-5; tentatively, D is TRBD1 (6 bases). V was cut by 6 bases and J by 3 bases, with 15 bases left in between. Germline CDR1 reads SQVTM; CDR2 reads ANQGSEA. This CDR3 is built from 14 residues. CDR3 coding DNA: TGCAGCGTCACCCCAACAGGGCACAATCAGCCCCAGCATTTT. Translating it yields CSVTPTGHNQPQHF.

This clonotype was recorded many times. The chain employs TRBV7-3 and TRBJ2-2, with D perhaps given as TRBD1 or TRBD2 (5 bases each). CDR1 is SGHTA and CDR2 is FQGTGA in the germline V gene. The CDR3 length is 14 residues. V shed 6 bases and J shed 2 bases, with 10 bases lying between them. The DNA of the CDR3 is TGTGCCAGCAGTTCGAGGGGAAACACCGGGGAGCTGTTTTTT. Protein product: CASSSRGNTGELFF. Looking up the rest from reference TRBV7-3 and TRBJ2-2 gives the full variable domain: GAGVSQTPSNKVTEKGKYVELRCDPISGHTALYWYRQSLGQGPEFLIYFQGTGAADDSGLPNDRFFAVRPEGSVSTLKIQRTERGDSAVYLCASSSRGNTGELFFGEGSRLTVL.

This chain joins TRBV3-1 and TRBJ2-7; perhaps TRBD1 as D (5 bases). The CDR3 consists of 15 residues. Trimming cost V 1 base and J 3 bases, with 13 bases left between them. Germline CDR1 is LGHDT and CDR2 is YNNKEL (reference sequence). The CDR3 bases are TGTGCCAGCAGCCAAGGTTCGAAAAGGGGCTACGAGCAGTACTTC. This gives the protein CASSQGSKRGYEQYF.

This chain connects TRBV3-1 to TRBJ1-1; 7 bases map to TRBD1. The germline V gene encodes CDR1 LGHDT and CDR2 YNNKEL (reference sequence). The CDR3 is 13 residues long. Losses at the gene ends were 3 bases for V and 6 bases for J; bases not matched to a gene: 4. The CDR3 sequence: CASSQGDSPEAFF. As DNA, the CDR3 is TGTGCCAGCAGCCAGGGGGACAGTCCTGAAGCTTTCTTT.

The genes are TRBV27 and TRBJ2-5; 13 bases match TRBD2. From germline, CDR1 is MNHEY and CDR2 SMNVEV (reference sequence). The CDR3 loop spans 18 amino acids. Unmatched junction bases numbered 8, after V lost 1 base and J lost 3 bases. As DNA, the CDR3 is TGTGCCAGCAGTTTATACCCACCGGGACTAGCGGGAAAAGAGACCCAGTACTTC. It encodes CASSLYPPGLAGKETQYF.

This clonotype occurred many times. The rearrangement joins TRBV5-1 to TRBJ2-7; 11 bases line up with TRBD1. This CDR3 is 15 amino acids long. With 4 bases clipped from V and 5 bases from J, the junction kept 8 bases outside the gene matches. The germline gives CDR1 SGHRS, CDR2 YFSETQ. The CDR3: CASSTFGQGANEQYF. CDR3 nucleotides: TGCGCCAGCAGCACCTTCGGACAGGGGGCAAACGAGCAGTACTTC.

This clonotype was recorded at least ten times. The chain couples TRBV29-1 to TRBJ2-2; D unclear. The V end lost 4 bases, the J end lost 1 base, and 10 bases lay between the germline ends. Germline CDR1 is SQVTM and CDR2 is ANQGSEA. CDR3 length: 14 residues. The CDR3 DNA sequence: TGCAGCGTTGGGAGCCTCGGGAACACCGGGGAGCTGTTTTTT. Translation gives CSVGSLGNTGELFF.

This clonotype has only a few counts. The genes are TRBV4-1 and TRBJ2-6, with unresolved D. The CDR3 length is 15 residues. V was trimmed by 3 bases and J by 4 bases, leaving 10 bases between them. The V gene's germline CDR1 is MGHRA and CDR2 YSYEKL. The CDR3 DNA is TGCGCCAGCAGCCACGGCGGATTCGGGGCCAACGTCCTGACTTTC. Amino acid sequence: CASSHGGFGANVLTF.

In its sample, this clonotype was seen many times. This chain links TRBV11-2 with TRBJ2-7, with 8 nucleotides matching TRBD2. V was pared by 5 bases and J by 0 bases, with 12 bases of the junction left unmatched. The germline CDR1 and CDR2 sequences are SGHAT and FQNNGV. This CDR3 spans 17 amino acids. The CDR3 DNA reads TGTGCCAGCAGCCCAGAGGGTTTTAGCGGGACCTCCTACGAGCAGTACTTC. Protein product: CASSPEGFSGTSYEQYF.

This clonotype has at least ten counts. V and J are TRBV10-2 and TRBJ1-6; D is undetermined. V was clipped by 6 bases and J by 8 bases, with 8 bases between them. CDR3 length: 12 residues. The germline gives CDR1 WSHSY, CDR2 SAAADI. CDR3 protein: CASSRGDSPLHF. The CDR3 nucleotides are TGCGCCAGCAGCAGAGGAGATTCACCCCTCCACTTT.

The table lists this clonotype with many counts. The J gene is TRBJ2-5, the V gene TRBV20-1; the D gene is possibly TRBD2 (5 bases). The length of the CDR3 is 14 residues. Deletions cut 0 bases from V and 2 bases from J, with 10 bases between. Germline V gives CDR1 DFQATT, CDR2 SNEGSKA (reference sequence). This CDR3 is CSARDGEPQETQYF. In nucleotides, the CDR3 is TGCAGTGCTAGAGATGGGGAGCCTCAAGAGACCCAGTACTTC.

This clonotype appeared many times. The chain is built from TRBV7-9 and TRBJ2-2; D might be TRBD2 (5 bases). The CDR3 sequence is 16 residues long. Trimming removed 5 bases from V and 2 bases from J, with 15 bases in between. CDR1 and CDR2 (germline): SEHNR, FQNEAQ (reference sequence). CDR3 sequence reads: CASSLGSGRNTGELFF. As DNA, the CDR3 is TGTGCCAGCAGCCTAGGATCGGGGAGAAACACCGGGGAGCTGTTTTTT.

There are a few counts of this clonotype. V is TRBV20-1 and J is TRBJ2-1, with 15 bases identical to TRBD2. Germline V gene lookup returns CDR1 DFQATT and CDR2 SNEGSKA (reference sequence). The CDR3 runs to 16 residues. Trimming at V came to 3 bases and at J to 3 bases, leaving 3 bases not matched to a gene. The DNA for the CDR3 is TGCAGTGCTAGGCCGGGACTAGCGGGAGGCTACAATGAGCAGTTCTTC. It specifies CSARPGLAGGYNEQFF.